This TCR beta chain was retrieved from a study of control samples from healthy donors and cancer patients. TCRdb's table, derived via immunoSEQ multiplex PCR, lists solely in-frame clones and lacks some. The table lists tens of thousands of clones, 89% of them singletons. This CDR3 has 16 amino acids. V lost 3 bases and J 5 bases, leaving 18 bases between the germline ends. The germline CDR1 and CDR2 sequences are LNHDA and SQIVND (reference sequence). The chain uses TRBV19 and TRBJ2-3, with a tentative D call TRBD2 (5 bases). The specimen was blood. The sequence was obtained from a man aged 50 or older in good health. CDR3 sequence reads: CASSISGLNGVDTQYF. The DNA for the CDR3 is TGTGCCAGTAGTATTTCCGGTCTAAACGGGGTAGATACGCAGTATTTT.